What follows are 7 T cell receptor beta chains derived from one specimen sequenced in a study of cytomegalovirus exposure and HLA in healthy donors. Researchers ran the PCR with 60 Vbeta and 13 Jbeta primers. The method was immunoSEQ multiplex PCR; TCRdb's version includes in-frame clones alone and lacks a portion of them. The sample yields about 200,000 clones, 75% to 85% seen once. Input material: PBMCs. The source is a woman between 35 and 50 years old in good health and CMV-seronegative.

This rearrangement joins TRBV30 to TRBJ2-3, with a weak D call TRBD1 (5 bases). The length of the CDR3 is 14 residues. Germline V gene lookup returns CDR1 GTSNPN and CDR2 SVGIG (reference sequence). Trimming removed 5 bases at V and 3 bases at J, with 15 bases between. The CDR3 sequence: CAWGFGRVTDTQYF. The DNA of the CDR3 is TGTGCCTGGGGTTTCGGCAGGGTTACAGATACGCAGTATTTT. The variable domain in full, completed from reference TRBV30 and TRBJ2-3, reads SQTIHQWPATLVQPVGSPLSLECTVEGTSNPNLYWYRQAAGRGLQLLFYSVGIGQISSEVPQNLSASRPQDRQFILSSKKLLLSDSGFYLCAWGFGRVTDTQYFGPGTRLTVL.

V is TRBV5-1 and J is TRBJ1-1; weak D call: TRBD1 (5 bases). The V end was cut by 5 bases, the J end by 0 bases, with 11 bases between. This CDR3 contains 14 residues. Germline V gene data show CDR1 as SGHRS and CDR2 as YFSETQ. In nucleotides, the CDR3 is TGCGCCAGCAGGGGTGACAGTTTGAACACTGAAGCTTTCTTT. It yields the protein CASRGDSLNTEAFF. The full variable domain, in which reference TRBV5-1 and TRBJ1-1 provide the parts outside the CDR3, is KAGVTQTPRYLIKTRGQQVTLSCSPISGHRSVSWYQQTPGQGLQFLFEYFSETQRNKGNFPGRFSGRQFSNSRSEMNVSTLELGDSALYLCASRGDSLNTEAFFGQGTRLTVV.

This clone has only one observation. V and J are TRBV6-1 and TRBJ2-3, with TRBD1 matching 7 bases. Germline values: CDR1 MNHNS, CDR2 SASEGT. This CDR3 comprises 15 residues. The ends lost 5 bases at V and 0 bases at J; junction bases unmatched: 5. As DNA, the CDR3 is TGTGCCAGCAGTCAGACAGGGTTCAGCACAGATACGCAGTATTTT. The encoded protein is CASSQTGFSTDTQYF.

This chain joins TRBV30 and TRBJ1-2; D gene uncertain. The CDR3 has 13 amino acids. Germline lookup yields CDR1 GTSNPN and CDR2 SVGIG (reference sequence). Trimming cost V 6 bases and J 7 bases, with 18 bases left between them. The CDR3 protein is CACKDSETSGYTF. The DNA for the CDR3 is TGTGCCTGTAAAGACTCGGAAACCTCTGGCTACACCTTC.

The J gene is TRBJ1-2, the V gene TRBV27; 10 nucleotides match TRBD1. CDR3 length equals 14 residues. V shed 6 bases and J 7 bases; nucleotides not matched to a gene: 8. Germline CDR1 reads MNHEY; CDR2 reads SMNVEV (reference sequence). CDR3 amino acids: CASRKDRGISGYTF. Here the CDR3 DNA reads TGTGCCAGCAGAAAGGACAGGGGGATCAGTGGCTACACCTTC.

The V and J genes are TRBV5-4 and TRBJ1-1; D possibly corresponds to TRBD1 (6 bases). The CDR3 covers 14 residues. The germline CDR1 and CDR2 sequences are SGHNT and YYREEE (reference sequence). V lost 7 bases and J lost 1, with 14 bases in between. The CDR3 sequence is CASPGHSSNTEAFF. In nucleotides, the CDR3 is TGTGCCAGCCCGGGACACTCGTCGAACACTGAAGCTTTCTTT. The whole variable domain, remainder taken from reference TRBV5-4 and TRBJ1-1, is ETGVTQSPTHLIKTRGQQVTLRCSSQSGHNTVSWYQQALGQGPQFIFQYYREEENGRGNFPPRFSGLQFPNYSSELNVNALELDDSALYLCASPGHSSNTEAFFGQGTRLTVV.

The chain has TRBV5-6 and TRBJ2-3, with 8 bases aligning to TRBD2. Germline V gives CDR1 SGHDT, CDR2 YYEEEE. CDR3 length: 15 residues. Unmatched junction bases numbered 8, after V lost 4 bases and J lost 4 bases. This CDR3 reads CASSPVGLAPDTQYF. The CDR3 nucleotides are TGTGCCAGCAGCCCTGTCGGACTAGCTCCAGATACGCAGTATTTT.